The 5 T cell receptor beta chains presented below share a single source sample, sequenced in a study of CD8+CD57+ T cells in acquired aplastic anemia. TCR beta VDJ combinations and CDR3 sequences were profiled from genomic DNA. TCRdb redid the calling of the reads with MiXCR, one entry per CDR3 protein. Of about 160,000 distinct CDR3 sequences in the sample, 40% to 55% are singletons; the top ten hold under 3.5%. Those patients picked for sequencing had displayed CD8+CD57+ cell expansion on flow cytometry. Sample: sorted CD4+, CD8+, or CD8+CD57+ T cells (not recorded which) from PBMCs. Receptor source: a human donor with aplastic anemia.

This clonotype was counted ten times or more. The V gene is TRBV11-2, the J gene TRBJ1-3, with D possibly being TRBD1 (5 bases). The CDR3 is 17 amino acids. The V end lost 2 bases, the J end lost 2 bases, and 16 bases lay between the germline ends. Germline V gene lookup returns CDR1 SGHAT and CDR2 FQNNGV. In nucleotides, the CDR3 is TGTGCCAGCAGCTTATCTTCTTTACCGGGGGCTGGAAACACCATATATTTT. It is translated as CASSLSSLPGAGNTIYF.

This chain joins TRBV10-3 and TRBJ2-5; D is perhaps TRBD2 (6 bases). Trimming pared 2 bases from V and 3 bases from J, leaving 10 bases between. Germline CDR1 ENHRY, CDR2 SYGVKD. There are 14 residues in the CDR3. The CDR3 nucleotides are TGTGCCATCAGTGAGACGGGACTGAAAGAGACCCAGTACTTC. Translation: CAISETGLKETQYF.

The chain has TRBV10-3 and TRBJ1-1; D gene unclear. CDR1 and CDR2 from the germline V gene are ENHRY and SYGVKD. Trimming took 4 bases from V and 3 from J, leaving 15 bases between them. There are 15 residues in the CDR3. The DNA of the CDR3 is TGTGCCATCAGTGGTAAGGCCCACGAGGACACTGAAGCTTTCTTT. The encoded protein is CAISGKAHEDTEAFF.

This clonotype was picked up a small number of times. The V gene is TRBV2, the J gene TRBJ1-6; D not resolved. The germline V and J ends were trimmed by 7 bases and 8 bases, with 9 bases remaining between them. The CDR3 runs to 12 residues. CDR1 is SNHLY and CDR2 is FYNNEI in the germline V gene. In nucleotides, the CDR3 is TGTGCCAGCACTACCGGTGATTCACCCCTCCACTTT. It translates to CASTTGDSPLHF.

The sample holds many counts of this clonotype. V is TRBV13 and J is TRBJ1-1; weak D call: TRBD1 (5 bases). Trimming cost V 1 base and J 5 bases, with 20 bases left between them. This CDR3 has 17 residues. From germline, CDR1 is PRHDT and CDR2 FYEKMQ (reference sequence). The CDR3 sequence: CASSLASETVLKTEAFF. In nucleotides, the CDR3 is TGTGCCAGCAGCTTAGCTTCGGAGACAGTACTCAAAACTGAAGCTTTCTTT. The full variable domain, with the rest looked up from reference TRBV13 and TRBJ1-1, is AAGVIQSPRHLIKEKRETATLKCYPIPRHDTVYWYQQGPGQDPQFLISFYEKMQSDKGSIPDRFSAQQFSDYHSELNMSSLELGDSALYFCASSLASETVLKTEAFFGQGTRLTVV.